This T cell receptor (beta chain) was sequenced in a study of blood T cell repertoires in COVID-19. Enrolment of Seattle patients took place during active infection, and they were followed longitudinally. The table lists this clone with a count of one. The germline V and J ends were trimmed by 2 bases and 7 bases, with 15 bases remaining between them. The CDR3 has 15 residues. Germline V lookup: CDR1 MDHEN, CDR2 SYDVKM. Libraries were prepared by immunoSEQ multiplex PCR; TCRdb keeps only in-frame clonotypes and omits some of them. This sample has fewer than 250,000 clones, with 75% to 90% found just once.

Material for sequencing was peripheral blood. The chain has TRBV28 and TRBJ1-5; D not certain. This clonotype was sampled from a man aged 25-45 years with COVID-19, enrolled during active disease. CDR3 amino acids: CASSLGLRSGQPQHF. CDR3 nucleotides: TGTGCCAGCAGTTTAGGTTTACGCTCGGGGCAGCCCCAGCATTTT. The entire variable domain, with the rest obtained from reference TRBV28 and TRBJ1-5, is as follows: DVKVTQSSRYLVKRTGEKVFLECVQDMDHENMFWYRQDPGLGLRLIYFSYDVKMKEKGDIPEGYSVSREKKERFSLILESASTNQTSMYLCASSLGLRSGQPQHFGDGTRLSIL.